This entry lists 2 T cell receptor beta chains sequenced from one sample in a study of shared T cell receptors in the human thymus (dated by TCRdb to the early 2020s). The library was prepared using the immunoSEQ multiplex PCR assay. Sourced from immuneACCESS, this table was stored by TCRdb with only in-frame sequences that have V and J called. A share of the clones is absent; for the studies checked, an unresolved V gene accounts for under half, and the remainder has no known explanation. Here the sample has under 450,000 clones; 85% to 95% occur a single time. Of the sample, around 0.018% falls within the top ten clones. Sample: thymocytes. These receptors all stem from a human donor.

The rearrangement links TRBV15 to TRBJ2-3; 7 positions match TRBD1. The CDR3 extends over 18 amino acids. Germline V gene sequence: CDR1 LNHNV, CDR2 YYDKDF (reference sequence). J gave up 6 bases and V 9 bases, and 24 bases lay outside the gene matches. In DNA form, the CDR3 reads TGTGCCACTTACAGGGGCAAGGGGATACGCAGTCCAGGGGATACGCAGTATTTT. Its protein is CATYRGKGIRSPGDTQYF.

Note on this clone: In the same sample, other DNA sequences code for this CDR3. The V and J genes are TRBV9 and TRBJ2-3, with D unresolved. The CDR3 has 15 residues. Trimming removed 4 bases at V and 6 bases at J, with 18 bases between. Germline V gene sequence: CDR1 SGDLS, CDR2 YYNGEE. The CDR3: CASSSNWPLRDTQYF. The DNA of the CDR3 is TGTGCCAGCAGCTCTAATTGGCCACTGAGGGATACGCAGTATTTT.